This record concerns one T cell receptor (beta chain) sequence. Its antigen target is currently unknown. There are no base qualities to consult, and no much larger clone falls within one base. To prepare the library, RT-PCR was applied. The listed sequencing device is Illumina HiSeq 2500. The public reads were run again by TCRdb, first through fastp at Q25 and then through MiXCR, and only productive beta chains were kept. For every CDR3 protein sequence, its rows merge into one entry that carries the most common genes and DNA. The sample records 150,000 to 200,000 distinct CDR3 sequences, about 12% of which are singletons. The leading ten clones occupy 29% of the sample. Cut back by 4 bases and 1 base, the V and J ends lie 14 bases apart. Taken from cysteine to phenylalanine, the CDR3 has 16 residues. The DNA shown is the 48-base CDR3, in frame from base 1. CDR1 SGDLS and CDR2 YYNGEE were looked up in the germline V gene.

The sample is drawn from a study of response to subunit inactivated influenza vaccine (dated by TCRdb to the late 2010s). With respect to the entire study: The study used deep quantitative T cell receptor repertoire profiling to track responses to a trivalent subunit inactivated influenza vaccine.

Overall study outcomes, separate from this receptor: It was suggested by the authors that each seasonal influenza vaccination may recruit only a limited number of new T cells.

The same data also contributed to another study, on T cells expressing NK-cell markers. That second report states: The TCR beta cDNA libraries were made using 5'RACE template switching, a step that added both a universal primer site and unique molecular identifiers. Fewer than ten donors provided sorted CD3+CD56+NKG2C+, CD3+CD56+NKG2C- and CD3+CD56-NKG2C+ T-cell subsets, whose TCR beta-chain repertoires were profiled. Among the eight sequenced donors, only one was HCMV-seronegative, while the other seven were HCMV-seropositive. To restrict sorting to alphabetaTCR-expressing T cells, an anti-gammadeltaTCR antibody was added in several experiments. In roughly 6 donors, the dominant CD3+CD56+NKG2C+ clonotypes ranked among the top 10 CD8+ clonotypes, making up about 1.0-8% of CD8+ T cells. Those dominant clonotypes were again the most abundant among CD3+CD56-NKG2C+ cells in a handful of donors, at roughly 25-65%. Whether the expanded NKG2C-expressing T cell clones were specific for HCMV antigens remained unclear. All eight donors whose samples were sequenced were randomly selected healthy volunteers, three of them men and five women. To determine HCMV serostatus, a commercial ELISA kit was used to detect HCMV-specific IgG in serum. Peripheral blood mononuclear cells were isolated from blood by Ficoll density gradient centrifugation. CD4+ and CD8+ T cells were isolated from PBMC by magnetic immunoseparation with Miltenyi isolation kits. cDNA synthesis was primed from the TCR beta constant segment, followed by two successive PCR amplification steps. The libraries were sequenced on Illumina HiSeq 2000/2500, MiSeq or NextSeq, producing 2 x 150 bp reads. Reads were demultiplexed and grouped by UMI with MIGEC, and clonotypes were assembled and quantified with MiTCR. Only TCR cDNA sequences supported by at least two reads were kept to exclude erroneous sequences. The tcR package was used for downstream repertoire analysis, and clonotypes were matched between fractions using CDR3 nucleotide sequence together with V segment. VDJmatch was used to annotate antigen specificity against VDJdb, with one amino acid substitution allowed in CDR3.

Sequenced material: CD8+ T cells sorted from PBMCs, taken 11 to 12 days after vaccination. The sequence is built from TRBV9 and TRBJ2-2, with TRBD1 perhaps the D gene, on 5 matching bases. The receptor was derived from a man aged 50 to 60 who received an inactivated influenza vaccine. Donor details come from another sample of the same person, matched by shared clones. The bases read TGTGCCAGCAGCACCTCAGGGTCGATGAACACCGGGGAGCTGTTTTTT. This encodes CASSTSGSMNTGELFF.